This T cell receptor beta chain was sequenced for a study of neoadjuvant anti-PD-1 for oral cavity cancer. Study findings and constraints: Post-nivolumab, blood T cell clonality was significantly elevated in non-responders.

The time point denotes: after neoadjuvant nivolumab, at surgical resection. These newly diagnosed stage II-IVA oral cavity squamous cell carcinoma patients had no prior systemic or radiation treatment. Blood cells were analyzed directly, without culture or expansion. From germline, CDR1 is SGDLS and CDR2 YYNGEE. The CDR3 totals 14 residues. Trimming took 3 bases from V and 0 from J, leaving 8 bases between them. On this clone: Antigen specificity is unknown.

The table came from immunoSEQ multiplex PCR; TCRdb's copy has only in-frame clones and leaves some out. The sample shows 9,600 or so clones, over 65% of them seen only once. Sequences were derived from PBMCs, sampled after nivolumab (anti-PD-1) treatment. The chain employs TRBV9 and TRBJ2-3; no firm D call. The sequence came from a person aged 40 to 85 with oral cavity squamous cell carcinoma. CDR3 DNA: TGTGCCAGCAGCGGTCTGACTAGCACAGATACGCAGTATTTT. It translates to CASSGLTSTDTQYF.